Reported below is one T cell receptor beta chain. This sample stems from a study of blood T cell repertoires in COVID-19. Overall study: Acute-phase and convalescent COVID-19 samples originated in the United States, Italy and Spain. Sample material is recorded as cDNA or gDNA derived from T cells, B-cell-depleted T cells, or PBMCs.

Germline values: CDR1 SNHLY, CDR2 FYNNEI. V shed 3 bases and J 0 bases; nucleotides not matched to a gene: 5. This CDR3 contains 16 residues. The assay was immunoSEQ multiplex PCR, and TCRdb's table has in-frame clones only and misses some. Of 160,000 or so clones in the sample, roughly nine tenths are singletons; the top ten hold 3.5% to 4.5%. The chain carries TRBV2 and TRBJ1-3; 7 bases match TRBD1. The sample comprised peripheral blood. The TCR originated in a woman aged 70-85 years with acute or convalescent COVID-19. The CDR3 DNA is TGTGCCAGCAGTGATACAGGGGTGAGCTCTGGAAACACCATATATTTT. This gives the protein CASSDTGVSSGNTIYF.